The source of this TCR beta chain is a study of cytomegalovirus exposure and HLA in healthy donors. Study as a whole: The 95 to 150 validation repertoires used a platform that matched the one used for the 600 to 700 first-cohort repertoires, as a later analysis reported.

Points from the study as a whole: Roughly 170 TCR beta chains were listed as cytomegalovirus-associated. Rare sequences made up most TCRs, while some public TCRs were found in many donors.

The CDR3 runs to 15 residues. V lost 0 bases, J lost 4 bases, and 10 bases lay in between. Germline loops: CDR1 LGHNA, CDR2 YNFKEQ. Only in-frame clones appear in the TCRdb table, and some are missing; sequencing was by immunoSEQ multiplex PCR. This table holds 170,000 or so clones, around 84% found once. The donors formed part of the roughly 110-subject validation cohort, distinct from the roughly 700-subject first cohort. As concerns this clone: The antigen remains undetermined.

The clonotype comes from a man aged 18 to 29 in good health and CMV-seropositive. Sequencing used PBMCs. The chain carries TRBV4-2 and TRBJ1-5; D uncertain. DNA of the CDR3: TGTGCCAGCAGCCAAGAGGGCCAATTTAATCAGCCCCAGCATTTT. This codes for CASSQEGQFNQPQHF.